A selection of T cell receptor beta chains follows, all from one sample in a study of shared clonotypes between healthy human individuals. Method: immunoSEQ multiplex PCR; TCRdb's copy keeps in-frame clones and lacks some. The sample carries approximately 740,000 clones, 80% to 95% recorded once. Source material: naive CD8+ T cells sorted from blood. These receptors were obtained from a young man in good health. The CDR3 runs from the conserved cysteine through the conserved F or W. Each record gives: D gene, clone size, V gene, J gene, CDR3 DNA, CDR3 protein. D genes are given only for firm matches. The size field is filled for only some rows; it gives once, few, many or a size class.

D gene: NA
clone size: NA
V gene: TRBV29-1
J gene: TRBJ1-1
CDR3 DNA: TGCAGCGTTGTGATGGGGAACACTGAAGCTTTCTTT
CDR3 protein: CSVVMGNTEAFF

D gene: TRBD2
clone size: NA
V gene: TRBV11-2
J gene: TRBJ2-3
CDR3 DNA: TGTGCCAGCAGCTTTATAGCGGGAGGGACCACTAGCACAGATACGCAGTATTTT
CDR3 protein: CASSFIAGGTTSTDTQYF

D gene: NA
clone size: NA
V gene: TRBV18
J gene: TRBJ2-5
CDR3 DNA: TGTGCCAGCTCACCACCGACAGCTCTCCAAGAGACCCAGTACTTC
CDR3 protein: CASSPPTALQETQYF

D gene: TRBD1
clone size: NA
V gene: TRBV5-6
J gene: TRBJ2-5
CDR3 DNA: TGTGCCAGCAGCTTAGGACCGGGACAGGTCCAAGAGACCCAGTACTTC
CDR3 protein: CASSLGPGQVQETQYF

D gene: NA
clone size: NA
V gene: TRBV7-6
J gene: TRBJ2-5
CDR3 DNA: TGTGCCAGCAGTAATCCGAGGAGTGGGCGCCCGCTTGTGGAGACCCAGTACTTC
CDR3 protein: CASSNPRSGRPLVETQYF

D gene: NA
clone size: NA
V gene: TRBV28
J gene: TRBJ1-5
CDR3 DNA: TGTGCCTGCCGGACAGCTCATAGCAATCAGCCCCAGCATTTT
CDR3 protein: CACRTAHSNQPQHF

D gene: TRBD1
clone size: NA
V gene: TRBV27
J gene: TRBJ2-1
CDR3 DNA: TGTGCCAGCTGTCGGACAGGGAGCTCCTACAATGAGCAGTTCTTC
CDR3 protein: CASCRTGSSYNEQFF

D gene: NA
clone size: NA
V gene: TRBV7-2
J gene: TRBJ2-7
CDR3 DNA: TGTGCCAGCAGCTTAAGGGGGATAGTCTACGAGCAGTACTTC
CDR3 protein: CASSLRGIVYEQYF

D gene: TRBD1
clone size: NA
V gene: TRBV28
J gene: TRBJ1-1
CDR3 DNA: TGTGCCAGCAGTCCACGGGACAGGGCTTGGAACACTGAAGCTTTCTTT
CDR3 protein: CASSPRDRAWNTEAFF

D gene: NA
clone size: NA
V gene: TRBV7-9
J gene: TRBJ1-2
CDR3 DNA: TGTGCCAGCAGCTTGCCGGGACAAACTAACTATGGCTACACCTTC
CDR3 protein: CASSLPGQTNYGYTF

D gene: TRBD1
clone size: NA
V gene: TRBV19
J gene: TRBJ1-5
CDR3 DNA: TGTGCCAGTAGTCCGGGACAGGGATATTACCAGCCCCAGCATTTT
CDR3 protein: CASSPGQGYYQPQHF

D gene: NA
clone size: NA
V gene: TRBV5-4
J gene: TRBJ2-7
CDR3 DNA: TGTGCCAGCAGTTGGGGGGCTCGGTACGAGCAGTACTTC
CDR3 protein: CASSWGARYEQYF

D gene: TRBD1
clone size: many
V gene: TRBV4-3
J gene: TRBJ2-7
CDR3 DNA: TGCGCCAGCAGCCAAGATGCCGGGACAGGGGAAGGCGAGCAGTACTTC
CDR3 protein: CASSQDAGTGEGEQYF

D gene: NA
clone size: NA
V gene: TRBV27
J gene: TRBJ2-7
CDR3 DNA: TGTGCCAGCAGTAACCGGGACCGAAGCGAGCAGTACTTC
CDR3 protein: CASSNRDRSEQYF

D gene: TRBD2
clone size: NA
V gene: TRBV27
J gene: TRBJ2-1
CDR3 DNA: TGTGCCAGCAGTTTCGGTGCGGGAGGTTTCAATGAGCAGTTCTTC
CDR3 protein: CASSFGAGGFNEQFF

D gene: TRBD1
clone size: NA
V gene: TRBV27
J gene: TRBJ2-7
CDR3 DNA: TGTGCCGTTGTTGGCACAGGGGAAGAGCAGTACTTC
CDR3 protein: CAVVGTGEEQYF

D gene: NA
clone size: NA
V gene: TRBV7-6
J gene: TRBJ2-1
CDR3 DNA: TGTGCCAGCAGCGCCCGGGACTCCAACGAGCAGTTCTTC
CDR3 protein: CASSARDSNEQFF

D gene: NA
clone size: NA
V gene: TRBV7-9
J gene: TRBJ2-7
CDR3 DNA: TGTGCCAGCAGCCACTCCTACGAGCAGTACTTC
CDR3 protein: CASSHSYEQYF

D gene: TRBD2
clone size: NA
V gene: TRBV9
J gene: TRBJ2-2
CDR3 DNA: TGTGCCAGCAGCGTAGCGGGAGGGCCGGCCGGGGAGCTGTTTTTT
CDR3 protein: CASSVAGGPAGELFF

D gene: NA
clone size: NA
V gene: TRBV29-1
J gene: TRBJ1-1
CDR3 DNA: TGCAGCGTTGTGGGAGAGAACACTGAAGCTTTCTTT
CDR3 protein: CSVVGENTEAFF

D gene: NA
clone size: NA
V gene: TRBV5-5
J gene: TRBJ1-1
CDR3 DNA: TGTGCCAGCAGCTTGTTGACACTCTCTTATCTGAACACTGAAGCTTTCTTT
CDR3 protein: CASSLLTLSYLNTEAFF

D gene: NA
clone size: NA
V gene: TRBV30
J gene: TRBJ2-7
CDR3 DNA: TGTGCCTGGAGTGTCGGCTACGAGCAGTACTTC
CDR3 protein: CAWSVGYEQYF

D gene: NA
clone size: NA
V gene: TRBV7-9
J gene: TRBJ2-3
CDR3 DNA: TGTGCCAGCAGCCCTTCTGACACCGATGTGTACACAGATACGCAGTATTTT
CDR3 protein: CASSPSDTDVYTDTQYF

D gene: TRBD1
clone size: NA
V gene: TRBV5-5
J gene: TRBJ1-5
CDR3 DNA: TGTGCCAGCAGCGACAGGGATCAGCCCCAGCATTTT
CDR3 protein: CASSDRDQPQHF

D gene: NA
clone size: NA
V gene: TRBV7-9
J gene: TRBJ2-7
CDR3 DNA: TGTGCCAGCAGCCCAAAGACTAGTCCAGCCCACGAGCAGTACTTC
CDR3 protein: CASSPKTSPAHEQYF

D gene: NA
clone size: NA
V gene: TRBV5-6
J gene: TRBJ1-2
CDR3 DNA: TGTGCCAGCAAGGGAGACAGGTCCTATGGCTACACCTTC
CDR3 protein: CASKGDRSYGYTF